This TCR beta chain was recovered during a study of technical replicates of blood from a handful of donors. With V trimmed by 1 base and J by 6 bases, 6 bases remained unmatched. Germline V gene data show CDR1 as KGHSH and CDR2 as LQKENI. The CDR3 is made up of 16 amino acids. Clones were sequenced by immunoSEQ multiplex PCR, and TCRdb holds only the in-frame ones, with some missing. The data contain tens of thousands of clones, roughly 90% of them singletons. V usage is TRBV18 and J usage is TRBJ1-5, with 10 nucleotides matching TRBD1. The sequence derives from a human donor in good health. Some clones in this sample may be carry-over from other donors' samples. The sequenced material came from PBMCs. Here the CDR3 DNA reads TGTGCCAGCTCACCACGGGGGGACAGGGGCGGTCAGCCCCAGCATTTT. Its translation: CASSPRGDRGGQPQHF.